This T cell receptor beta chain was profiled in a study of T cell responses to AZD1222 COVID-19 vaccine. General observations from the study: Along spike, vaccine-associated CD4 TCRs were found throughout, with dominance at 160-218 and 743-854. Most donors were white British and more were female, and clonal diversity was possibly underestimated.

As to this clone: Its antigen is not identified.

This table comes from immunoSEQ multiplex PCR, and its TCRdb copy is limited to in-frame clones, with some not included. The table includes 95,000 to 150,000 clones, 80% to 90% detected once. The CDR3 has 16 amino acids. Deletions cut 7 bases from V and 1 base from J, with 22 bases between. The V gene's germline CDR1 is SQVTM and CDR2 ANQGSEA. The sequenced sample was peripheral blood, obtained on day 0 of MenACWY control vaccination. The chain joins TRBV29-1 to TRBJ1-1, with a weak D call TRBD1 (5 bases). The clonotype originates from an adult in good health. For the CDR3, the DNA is TGCAGCGCTAATCGGGGTCAGGGCGATGGGAACACTGAAGCTTTCTTT. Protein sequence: CSANRGQGDGNTEAFF.